These 26 T cell receptor beta chains were sequenced from one sample in a study of shared clonotypes between healthy human individuals (dated by TCRdb to 2018 to 2020). To prepare the library, the immunoSEQ multiplex PCR assay was applied. As stored in TCRdb, this immuneACCESS dataset retains in-frame rearrangements with V and J assigned. A fraction of the clones does not appear; measured against another copy, unresolved V genes explain less than half of the discrepancy, and the remainder lacks a known reason. The sample contains approximately 2.5 million clones, 93% of them found a single time. The ten largest clonotypes hold about 0.34% of the sample. Specimen: naive CD4+ T cells from PBMCs. The sample's cell subset or site label is to be understood as: CD45RA+ positively selected. These receptors came from a man between 18 and 29 years old in good health. Some clones in this sample may be carry-over from other donors' samples.

This chain connects TRBV27 to TRBJ2-1, with a possible D match to TRBD2 (6 bases). The CDR3 is made up of 16 amino acids. Per germline, CDR1 MNHEY and CDR2 SMNVEV (reference sequence). V lost 5 bases to trimming and J lost 8 bases, with 22 bases between them. The CDR3 DNA reads as TGTGCCAGCAGTGCTGCGGGCGGGAAGAGCTTGGATGAGCAGTTCTTC. As protein: CASSAAGGKSLDEQFF.

About this clone itself: The same CDR3 can be traced to other DNA sequences in this sample. The chain employs TRBV5-1 and TRBJ2-5, with a weak D call TRBD1 (5 bases). The V gene's germline CDR1 is SGHRS and CDR2 YFSETQ. CDR3 size: 13 residues. The V end lost 2 bases, the J end lost 5 bases, and 10 bases lay between the germline ends. CDR3 sequence (DNA): TGCGCCAGCAGCTTCGGGTCAGGGGAGACCCAGTACTTC. It yields the protein CASSFGSGETQYF.

The chain recombines TRBV27 with TRBJ2-1; 7 bases are a match to TRBD2. The CDR3 runs 13 residues. V trimming: 8 bases; J trimming: 1 base; junction bases outside the gene matches: 2. Germline V lookup: CDR1 MNHEY, CDR2 SMNVEV (reference sequence). The CDR3 DNA sequence: TGTGCCAGCCAGGGAGGGTCCTACAATGAGCAGTTCTTC. Protein sequence: CASQGGSYNEQFF.

This chain connects TRBV19 to TRBJ1-2; tentatively, D is TRBD1 (5 bases). V lost 6 bases and J lost 7, with 15 bases in between. This CDR3 has 13 amino acids. Germline CDR1 LNHDA, CDR2 SQIVND (reference sequence). The CDR3 reads CASRARGAGGYTF. CDR3 coding DNA: TGTGCCAGTAGGGCGAGAGGGGCGGGTGGCTACACCTTC.

The V and J genes are TRBV4-1 and TRBJ2-1, with 11 bases fitting TRBD2. The V segment lost 1 base and the J segment 0 bases; nucleotides outside the gene matches: 11. CDR3 size: 20 residues. Germline CDR1 is MGHRA and CDR2 is YSYEKL. CDR3 residues: CASSQVWTSGLESSYNEQFF. The CDR3 DNA follows: TGCGCCAGCAGCCAAGTGTGGACTAGCGGGTTAGAGAGCTCCTACAATGAGCAGTTCTTC.

V usage is TRBV6-5 and J usage is TRBJ1-5; D unclear. The germline gives CDR1 MNHEY, CDR2 SVGAGI. This CDR3 spans 13 amino acids. Trimming removed 8 bases from V and 4 bases from J, with 12 bases in between. CDR3 region: CASGVRPNQPQHF. Here the CDR3 DNA reads TGTGCCAGCGGGGTCAGGCCTAATCAGCCCCAGCATTTT.

The gene calls are TRBV9 and TRBJ2-1, with TRBD2 matching 8 bases. This CDR3 region has 20 residues. Looked up from germline, CDR1 is SGDLS and CDR2 is YYNGEE. V lost 0 bases and J lost 7; bases outside the gene matches: 21. In DNA, the CDR3 is TGTGCCAGCAGCGTAGGTTTCGATGGAGGAGGGACTAGGACACCTAATGAGCAGTTCTTC. Translated: CASSVGFDGGGTRTPNEQFF. The complete variable domain, with remaining parts taken from reference TRBV9 and TRBJ2-1, reads DSGVTQTPKHLITATGQRVTLRCSPRSGDLSVYWYQQSLDQGLQFLIQYYNGEERAKGNILERFSAQQFPDLHSELNLSSLELGDSALYFCASSVGFDGGGTRTPNEQFFGPGTRLTVL.

The V call is TRBV5-1, the J call TRBJ2-7, with no clear D. The CDR3 contains 12 residues. Per the germline V gene, CDR1 is SGHRS and CDR2 is YFSETQ. V gave up 1 base and J gave up 6 bases, with 8 bases separating them. The CDR3 nucleotides read TGCGCCAGCAGCTTGCTAGGCTCCGAGCAGTACTTC. Protein product: CASSLLGSEQYF.

The rearrangement uses TRBV28 and TRBJ1-4; D unresolved. V lost 0 bases, J lost 3 bases, and 8 bases lay in between. This CDR3 comprises 15 residues. Germline V CDR1 and CDR2: MDHEN, SYDVKM. In DNA form, the CDR3 reads TGTGCCAGCAGTTTATGGGGTTTGGCTAATGAAAAACTGTTTTTT. Its translation is CASSLWGLANEKLFF.

This chain joins TRBV4-2 and TRBJ1-2; D is perhaps TRBD1 (6 bases). Germline V gene lookup returns CDR1 LGHNA and CDR2 YNFKEQ. Trimming stripped 1 base from V and 6 bases from J, with 15 bases between. This CDR3 is 15 amino acids long. For the CDR3, the DNA is TGTGCCAGCAGCCAAGGCCCGGACAGCCCCAATGGCTACACCTTC. Translated: CASSQGPDSPNGYTF.

The chain is built from TRBV7-8 and TRBJ2-5, with a weak D call TRBD1 (5 bases). This CDR3 has 15 residues. V shed 0 bases and J shed 5 bases, with 13 bases lying between them. Germline loops: CDR1 SGHVS, CDR2 FQNEAQ. This CDR3 reads CASSLAGAGVETQYF. The CDR3 DNA follows: TGTGCCAGCAGCTTAGCTGGGGCTGGGGTTGAGACCCAGTACTTC.

Here the CDR3 reads CASSQDRTSQDEQFF. In DNA form, the CDR3 reads TGTGCCAGCAGCCAAGATCGGACTAGCCAGGATGAGCAGTTCTTC. The chain carries TRBV4-2 and TRBJ2-1; 8 bases fit TRBD2. CDR1 is LGHNA, CDR2 YNFKEQ, per germline. This CDR3 is built from 15 residues. V was clipped by 0 bases and J by 8 bases; unmatched bases: 6.

V and J are TRBV9 and TRBJ2-1, with 10 bases matching TRBD2. The germline V gene encodes CDR1 SGDLS and CDR2 YYNGEE. With V trimmed by 3 bases and J by 4 bases, 7 bases remained unmatched. CDR3 size: 16 residues. In DNA, the CDR3 is TGTGCCAGCAGCGCGAGCGGGAGGGGCTTGTACAATGAGCAGTTCTTC. Protein product: CASSASGRGLYNEQFF.

The rearrangement links TRBV15 to TRBJ1-3, with TRBD1 as a possible D gene (5 bases). The V gene lost 5 bases and the J gene lost 0 bases, with 11 bases spanning the gap. Germline CDR1 is LNHNV and CDR2 is YYDKDF (reference sequence). This CDR3 contains 15 residues. CDR3: CATSPGVSSGNTIYF. CDR3 DNA: TGTGCCACCAGCCCGGGGGTCAGCTCTGGAAACACCATATATTTT.

This clone appeared a single time. The chain links TRBV2 to TRBJ1-1; D not certain. This CDR3 spans 13 amino acids. Deletions cut 2 bases from V and 3 bases from J, with 7 bases between. Germline CDR1 and CDR2: SNHLY and FYNNEI. The CDR3 DNA is TGTGCCAGCAGTGAAAGTAGGGACACTGAAGCTTTCTTT. This encodes CASSESRDTEAFF.

A remark on this clone: With a much larger clone just one base away, this may be a read error. Additional DNA sequences in this sample encode the identical CDR3. The chain uses TRBV6-1 and TRBJ2-3; D call uncertain. The V end lost 6 bases, the J end lost 2 bases, and 3 bases lay between the germline ends. The germline V gene has CDR1 MNHNS and CDR2 SASEGT. The CDR3 length is 11 residues. DNA of the CDR3: TGTGCCAGCAGATTCACAGATACGCAGTATTTT. It yields the protein CASRFTDTQYF.

A word on this clone: Additional DNA sequences in this sample encode the identical CDR3. The V gene is TRBV6-1, the J gene TRBJ2-7, with D perhaps TRBD2 (5 bases). V lost 5 bases and J 3 bases, leaving 8 bases between the germline ends. The CDR3 runs to 12 residues. Germline V gene sequence: CDR1 MNHNS, CDR2 SASEGT. CDR3 sequence (DNA): TGTGCCAGCAGTAGACGGGGCTACGAGCAGTACTTC. Amino acid sequence: CASSRRGYEQYF.

The chain carries TRBV7-3 and TRBJ2-3; D remains ambiguous. Trimming shortened V by 6 bases and J by 0 bases, and 7 bases separated the two germline ends. The CDR3 covers 13 residues. CDR1 and CDR2 from the germline V gene are SGHTA and FQGTGA. The CDR3 DNA follows: TGTGCCAGCAGGACGGCGAGCACAGATACGCAGTATTTT. Its protein is CASRTASTDTQYF.

The V and J genes are TRBV4-3 and TRBJ2-5, with a weak D call TRBD1 (5 bases). V lost 1 base to trimming and J lost 2 bases, with 11 bases between them. Per the germline V gene, CDR1 is LGHNA and CDR2 is YSLEER. The length of the CDR3 is 15 residues. The CDR3 reads CASSQVGAGQETQYF. The CDR3 nucleotides are TGCGCCAGCAGCCAAGTCGGCGCAGGGCAAGAGACCCAGTACTTC.

The chain employs TRBV10-3 and TRBJ1-6; no definite D call. In germline, CDR1 is ENHRY, CDR2 SYGVKD. Deletions cut 5 bases from V and 9 bases from J, with 8 bases between. The CDR3 runs 12 residues. CDR3 in DNA: TGTGCCATCAGTCCTCGAGGTTCACCCCTCCACTTT. It yields the protein CAISPRGSPLHF.

The gene calls are TRBV7-2 and TRBJ2-2, with a tentative D call TRBD1 (5 bases). Per germline, CDR1 SGHTA and CDR2 FQGNSA. The V gene lost 1 base and the J gene lost 5 bases, with 11 bases spanning the gap. This CDR3 is 15 amino acids long. CDR3 nucleotide sequence: TGTGCCAGCAGCTTAGGCAGGGCGGAGACCGGGGAGCTGTTTTTT. Protein sequence: CASSLGRAETGELFF. The whole variable domain, filled in from reference TRBV7-2 and TRBJ2-2, reads GAGVSQSPSNKVTEKGKDVELRCDPISGHTALYWYRQSLGQGLEFLIYFQGNSAPDKSGLPSDRFSAERTGGSVSTLTIQRTQQEDSAVYLCASSLGRAETGELFFGEGSRLTVL.

The chain employs TRBV19 and TRBJ2-1; 11 bases are shared with TRBD2. This CDR3 comprises 17 residues. CDR1 is LNHDA and CDR2 is SQIVND in the germline V gene (reference sequence). With V trimmed by 8 bases and J by 0 bases, 9 bases remained unmatched. The CDR3 is CASYYSGRAPSYNEQFF. The DNA for the CDR3 is TGTGCCAGTTACTATAGCGGGAGGGCGCCCTCCTACAATGAGCAGTTCTTC.

The gene calls are TRBV27 and TRBJ2-7; possibly TRBD1 or TRBD2 for D (5 bases each). The CDR3 extends over 15 amino acids. V gave up 6 bases and J gave up 0 bases, with 15 bases separating them. Germline values: CDR1 MNHEY, CDR2 SMNVEV (reference sequence). The CDR3 nucleotides read TGTGCCAGCAGGCTCCGGGACGGGTCCTCCTACGAGCAGTACTTC. Its protein is CASRLRDGSSYEQYF.

Only one count was recorded for this clone. The sample contains more than one DNA sequence encoding this CDR3. This chain uses TRBV18 with TRBJ2-6; D not resolved. The CDR3 is made up of 13 amino acids. V lost 0 bases, J lost 4 bases, and 1 base lay in between. Per germline, CDR1 KGHSH and CDR2 LQKENI. CDR3 protein: CASSPPGANVLTF. As DNA, the CDR3 is TGTGCCAGCTCACCACCCGGGGCCAACGTCCTGACTTTC. Drawing the rest from reference TRBV18 and TRBJ2-6, the complete variable domain is NAGVMQNPRHLVRRRGQEARLRCSPMKGHSHVYWYRQLPEEGLKFMVYLQKENIIDESGMPKERFSAEFPKEGPSILRIQQVVRGDSAAYFCASSPPGANVLTFGAGSRLTVL.

As DNA, the CDR3 is TGTGCCAGCAGCTTGACAAGACTTCGTAATGAAAAACTGTTTTTT. Its protein product is CASSLTRLRNEKLFF. This chain uses TRBV5-6 with TRBJ1-4; D uncertain. This CDR3 region has 15 residues. V dropped 1 base and J dropped 4 bases, with 11 bases sitting between them. In germline, CDR1 is SGHDT, CDR2 YYEEEE. Supplemented by reference TRBV5-6 and TRBJ1-4, the full variable domain reads DAGVTQSPTHLIKTRGQQVTLRCSPKSGHDTVSWYQQALGQGPQFIFQYYEEEERQRGNFPDRFSGHQFPNYSSELNVNALLLGDSALYLCASSLTRLRNEKLFFGSGTQLSVL.

The chain joins TRBV28 to TRBJ1-4; possible D gene TRBD1, 5 bases. Germline CDR1 and CDR2: MDHEN and SYDVKM. The germline V and J ends were trimmed by 5 bases and 5 bases, with 27 bases remaining between them. The CDR3 is made up of 19 amino acids. The CDR3 spells CASSPPTPFSSGRNEKLFF. In nucleotides, the CDR3 is TGTGCCAGCAGTCCCCCCACCCCGTTTAGTTCAGGGAGAAATGAAAAACTGTTTTTT.